This T cell receptor (beta chain) was observed in a study of blood T cell repertoires in COVID-19. CDR3 length: 14 amino acids. CDR1 and CDR2 (germline): LNHDA, SQIVND (reference sequence). The germline V and J ends were trimmed by 0 bases and 5 bases, with 11 bases remaining between them. In the study's own analysis: Quantification of nucleated cells was approximated via reference gene primer amplification. The repertoire was sequenced with immunoSEQ multiplex PCR; TCRdb's copy has only in-frame clones and lacks some. V and J calls and clone size follow that table, whereas D and trimming were derived from the DNA. The sample comprises roughly 390,000 clones, around 87% of which are singletons, and 8% to 13% rests with the top ten.

The clonotype was recovered from a woman aged 25 to 39 with COVID-19, enrolled during active disease. This rearrangement joins TRBV19 to TRBJ2-7; D may be TRBD2 (5 bases). Sequencing was carried out using peripheral blood. The CDR3 DNA sequence: TGTGCCAGTAGTATAGAAGGTAGCGTCCACGAGCAGTACTTC. Its translation: CASSIEGSVHEQYF.